In its sample, the clone carrying this TCR beta chain was seen a few times. Its matching antigen is unknown. The data were taken from a study of OX40 agonist ivuxolimab in advanced cancers. Across the whole study: Males comprised around four fifths of the group, whose mean age was approximately 60 years (range roughly 23 to 90).

Produced via immunoSEQ multiplex PCR; TCRdb's table is partial and in-frame only. The table records 60,000 to 100,000 clones, about four fifths of them present only once. V was cut by 4 bases and J by 0 bases, with 14 bases left in between. The length of the CDR3 is 16 residues. Germline CDR1 is MNHEY and CDR2 is SMNVEV (reference sequence). Study-level results: Compared with CD4+, CD8+ T cells on average had more expanded clones. Also present in some nonresponders was a low level of normalized T-cell clonal expansion.

This specimen consisted of CD4+ or CD8+ T cells sorted from blood, obtained in a trial of the OX40 agonist ivuxolimab. This chain joins TRBV27 and TRBJ2-3; perhaps TRBD2 as D (6 bases). This receptor was identified in an adult with an advanced solid tumor such as melanoma, head and neck, liver or kidney cancer. The CDR3 nucleotides are TGTGCCAGCAGTTCTCTAGAGGGGACTAGCACAGATACGCAGTATTTT. This codes for CASSSLEGTSTDTQYF.